These T cell receptor beta chains were read from a single sample in a study of blood T cell repertoires in COVID-19. Assay used: immunoSEQ multiplex PCR; TCRdb lists only in-frame clones, some missing. The repertoire holds fewer than 250,000 clones, roughly nine tenths seen once, with 0.78% in the top ten. Sample: peripheral blood. These receptors originate from a woman between 65 and 79 years old with acute or convalescent COVID-19. Each CDR3 is given with its conserved first and last residue. D genes are given only for firm matches. Expanded clones get a size class; other rows say once, few or many, or leave the size out.

TRBV18	TRBJ1-2	.	16	.	TGTGCCAGCTCACCACCGTCCTCCTTACTTAACTATGGCTACACCTTC	CASSPPSSLLNYGYTF
TRBV19	TRBJ2-4	.	13	.	TGTGCCAGTAGTCAAGGGACTAAAAACATTCAGTACTTC	CASSQGTKNIQYF
TRBV19	TRBJ1-2	.	12	.	TGTGCCAGTAGTGCCGACAATGTTGGCTACACCTTC	CASSADNVGYTF
TRBV19	TRBJ2-7	TRBD1	13	.	TGTGCCAGTATGGGGACAGGGGGCTACGAGCAGTACTTC	CASMGTGGYEQYF
TRBV7-8	TRBJ1-2	.	15	.	TGTGCCAGCAGCTCTCTCAGCGCAGCGAAGTATGGCTACACCTTC	CASSSLSAAKYGYTF
TRBV24-1	TRBJ2-3	.	14	.	TGTGCCACCAGTGATGGACAGAGCACAGATACGCAGTATTTT	CATSDGQSTDTQYF
TRBV5-1	TRBJ2-5	TRBD1	14	few	TGCGCCAGCAGCTTAGGACAGGGTTGGGAGACCCAGTACTTC	CASSLGQGWETQYF
TRBV18	TRBJ1-6	.	16	.	TGTGCCAGCTCCAACGGGGGAATAACCCTTAATTCACCCCTCCACTTT	CASSNGGITLNSPLHF
TRBV7-3	TRBJ2-1	TRBD1	15	.	TGTGCCAGCAGCCGCGACAGGGTTCCCTACAATGAGCAGTTCTTC	CASSRDRVPYNEQFF
TRBV7-8	TRBJ1-4	.	16	.	TGTGCCAGCAGCTTACCCTTGGGCAGGGTTAACGAAAAACTGTTTTTT	CASSLPLGRVNEKLFF
TRBV14	TRBJ1-2	.	16	.	TGTGCCAGCAGCCAAGTTCCCACTTGGTCCGTCTATGGCTACACCTTC	CASSQVPTWSVYGYTF
TRBV10-1	TRBJ1-2	.	12	.	TGCGCCAGCAGTCCAGGCAACTATGGCTACACCTTC	CASSPGNYGYTF
TRBV10-3	TRBJ2-7	TRBD2	15	once	TGTGCCATCAGTCCCTCACTAGCGAATTCCTACGAGCAGTACTTC	CAISPSLANSYEQYF
TRBV28	TRBJ2-7	TRBD1	12	.	TGTGCCAGCCGACAGGGATCCTACGAGCAGTACTTC	CASRQGSYEQYF
TRBV18	TRBJ2-3	TRBD2	15	.	TGTGCCAGCTCTTTCTGGACTAGCGGGGCAGATACGCAGTATTTT	CASSFWTSGADTQYF
TRBV7-9	TRBJ1-4	TRBD1	14	.	TGTGCCAGCAGCCGAGGGGGCGAGGGTGAAAAACTGTTTTTT	CASSRGGEGEKLFF
TRBV5-6	TRBJ2-2	.	16	.	TGTGCCAGCAGCTTGGATAATGGACAGCGAACCGGGGAGCTGTTTTTT	CASSLDNGQRTGELFF
TRBV10-3	TRBJ2-1	.	13	.	TGTGCCATCACCGCTACAGGGTACAATGAGCAGTTCTTC	CAITATGYNEQFF
TRBV7-3	TRBJ2-3	TRBD2	15	.	TGTGCCAGCAGCTTGACTAGCGGGAGCACAGATACGCAGTATTTT	CASSLTSGSTDTQYF
TRBV6-4	TRBJ2-1	TRBD2	14	.	TGTGCCAGCAGTGACGCGGGAGGGTCCGATGAGCAGTTCTTC	CASSDAGGSDEQFF
TRBV18	TRBJ1-1	.	15	.	TGTGCCAGCTCAGCCACTAACGGGGTGAACACTGAAGCTTTCTTT	CASSATNGVNTEAFF
TRBV14	TRBJ2-7	TRBD2	17	.	TGTGCCAGCAGCCCAAGGGGACTAGCGGGAGCCTCCTACGAGCAGTACTTC	CASSPRGLAGASYEQYF
TRBV25-1	TRBJ2-7	.	13	.	TGTGCCAGCAGAGAATCCATACACTACGAGCAGTACTTC	CASRESIHYEQYF
TRBV3-1/TRBV3-2	TRBJ2-3	.	14	.	TGTGCCAGCAGCCAAATTAGCGGTAGGGATACGCAGTATTTT	CASSQISGRDTQYF
TRBV18	TRBJ1-1	.	13	.	TGTGCCAGCTCGTCGGACATGAACACTGAAGCTTTCTTT	CASSSDMNTEAFF
TRBV5-6	TRBJ1-2	.	14	.	TGTGCCAGCAGGCCGGACGGGGGAAACTATGGCTACACCTTC	CASRPDGGNYGYTF
TRBV11-2	TRBJ2-3	.	14	.	TGTGCCAGCAGCCCAGACGGGGTGTCAGATACGCAGTATTTT	CASSPDGVSDTQYF
TRBV6-1	TRBJ1-6	.	16	.	TGTGCCAGCAGTGAAAGGAGGGCCAACCTGAATTCACCCCTCCACTTT	CASSERRANLNSPLHF
TRBV29-1	TRBJ2-7	.	13	.	TGCAGCGTTGCGGGAGTGGCAAATAACGAGCAGTACTTC	CSVAGVANNEQYF
TRBV6-5	TRBJ2-7	TRBD1	13	.	TGTGCCAGCAATCACAGGGGCTATCCCGAGCAGTACTTC	CASNHRGYPEQYF
TRBV7-8	TRBJ2-1	TRBD1	14	.	TGTGCCAGCAGCTATTATGACAGGGTTAATGAGCAGTTCTTC	CASSYYDRVNEQFF
TRBV5-1	TRBJ2-1	.	15	once	TGCGCCAGCAGCTTGGGAGCGGCTGCCTACAATGAGCAGTTCTTC	CASSLGAAAYNEQFF
TRBV24-1	TRBJ2-1	TRBD2	14	.	TGTGCCACCAGTGGTAGCGGGAGGCTAAATGAGCAGTTCTTC	CATSGSGRLNEQFF
TRBV9	TRBJ1-5	.	14	.	TGTGCCAGCAGCCCCCGCGGGGGGAGTCAGCCCCAGCATTTT	CASSPRGGSQPQHF
TRBV5-1	TRBJ2-7	.	14	once	TGCGCCAGCAGCCTCGGACAGCTTTCCTACGAGCAGTACTTC	CASSLGQLSYEQYF
TRBV7-2	TRBJ2-7	TRBD2	15	.	TGTGCCAGCAGCTTAGAGCTTAGCGGGGGATACGAGCAGTACTTC	CASSLELSGGYEQYF
TRBV29-1	TRBJ2-7	.	13	.	TGCAGCGTGTCCGGGATTTCGAAGGGCGAGCAGTACTTC	CSVSGISKGEQYF
TRBV28	TRBJ1-6	.	13	.	TGTGCCAGTACGGGCCCCGAGGGTTCACCCCTCCACTTT	CASTGPEGSPLHF
TRBV21-1	TRBJ1-5	.	13	many	TGTGCCACCCCCCACTGTAGCAATCAGCCCCAGCATTTT	CATPHCSNQPQHF
TRBV7-2	TRBJ2-2	.	14	once	TGTGCCAGCAGCCACCGGGACTGGTACGGGGAGCTGTTTTTT	CASSHRDWYGELFF
TRBV5-1	TRBJ1-1	TRBD1	12	.	TGCGCCAGCAGTCATCAGGGGGCGACGGCTTTCTTT	CASSHQGATAFF
TRBV7-6	TRBJ1-3	.	15	.	TGTGCCAGCAGCTTAGCTGGAGGCCGTGGAAACACCATATATTTT	CASSLAGGRGNTIYF
TRBV18	TRBJ1-2	.	13	.	TGTGCCAGCTCACCACCCGGGGTTCTTGGCTACACCTTC	CASSPPGVLGYTF
TRBV4-2	TRBJ1-2	.	17	.	TGTGCCAGCAGCCCAACGACAGGACAACGAACTAACTATGGCTACACCTTC	CASSPTTGQRTNYGYTF
TRBV11-3	TRBJ1-4	TRBD1	15	.	TGTGCCAGCAGCGCGGACAGGGTCGGGGGCGAAAAACTGTTTTTT	CASSADRVGGEKLFF
TRBV19	TRBJ1-1	.	12	.	TGTGCCAGTAGTATTATCAACACTGAAGCTTTCTTT	CASSIINTEAFF
TRBV18	TRBJ2-1	.	13	.	TGTGCCAGCTCACCAGTCAGCTACAATGAGCAGTTCTTC	CASSPVSYNEQFF
TRBV5-8	TRBJ2-3	TRBD2	17	.	TGTGCCAGCAGCTTGGGAACTAGCGGGAGGGTAACAGATACGCAGTATTTT	CASSLGTSGRVTDTQYF
TRBV3-1/TRBV3-2	TRBJ1-1	.	12	.	TGTGCCAGCAGCCAAGTACCAGCTGAAGCTTTCTTT	CASSQVPAEAFF